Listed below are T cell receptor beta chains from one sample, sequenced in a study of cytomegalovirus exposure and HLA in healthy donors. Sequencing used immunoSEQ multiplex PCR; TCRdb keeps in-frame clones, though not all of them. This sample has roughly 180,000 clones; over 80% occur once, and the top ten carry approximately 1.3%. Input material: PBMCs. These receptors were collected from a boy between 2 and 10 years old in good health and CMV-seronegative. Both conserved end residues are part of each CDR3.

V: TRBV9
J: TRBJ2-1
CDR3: CASSVDGVGVGNEQFF

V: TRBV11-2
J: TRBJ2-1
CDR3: CASRDRGGYNEQFF

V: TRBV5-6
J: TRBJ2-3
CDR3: CASNLLGDRVVNTQYF

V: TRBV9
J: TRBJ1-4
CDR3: CASSVGTENEKLFF

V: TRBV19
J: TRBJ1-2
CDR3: CASSTQVRGTNYGYTF

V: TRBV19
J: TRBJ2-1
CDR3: CASSIGSGNEQFF

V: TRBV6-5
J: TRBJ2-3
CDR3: CASSDASATQYF

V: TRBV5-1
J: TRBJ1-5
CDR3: CASSLGPRGEGQPQHF

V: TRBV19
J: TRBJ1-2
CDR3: CASSIPGHPNYGYTF

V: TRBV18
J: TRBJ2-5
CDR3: CASSPGQGAHQETQYF

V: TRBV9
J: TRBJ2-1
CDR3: CASSVAPQGVEQFF

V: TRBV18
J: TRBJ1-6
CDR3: CASSQGLNSPLHF

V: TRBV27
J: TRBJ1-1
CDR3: CASSLRAGGLGTEAFF

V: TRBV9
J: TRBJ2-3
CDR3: CASSVAHRGDPQYF

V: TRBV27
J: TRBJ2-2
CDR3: CASSSPLASGTGELFF

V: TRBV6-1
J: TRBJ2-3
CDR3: CASSEVIRDTQYF

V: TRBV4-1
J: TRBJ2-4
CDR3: CASSQQSGSSAKNIQYF

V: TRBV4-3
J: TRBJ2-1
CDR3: CASSQESGGPNNEQFF

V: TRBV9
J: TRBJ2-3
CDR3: CASSAGTDTQYF

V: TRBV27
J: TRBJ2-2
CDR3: CASSKRTSGLPFTGELFF

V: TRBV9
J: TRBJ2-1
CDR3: CASSPPLGGLAGDDEQFF

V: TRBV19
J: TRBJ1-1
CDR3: CASSIDPELENTEAFF

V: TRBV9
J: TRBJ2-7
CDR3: CASSPRGRSYEQYF

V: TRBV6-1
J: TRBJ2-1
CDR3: CASRPVTDYNEQFF

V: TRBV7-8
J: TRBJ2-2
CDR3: CASSPFGGVTGELFF